Listed below are T cell receptor beta chains from one sample, sequenced in a study of Ad26.COV2.S vaccination and SARS-CoV-2 variants. Sequencing used immunoSEQ multiplex PCR; TCRdb keeps in-frame clones, though not all of them. The sample holds fewer than 900,000 clones; around 89% are singletons and the top ten take over 1.3%. Sample: peripheral blood, taken in a trial of Ad26.COV2.S vaccine versus placebo. All receptors come from a person aged 18-65 years who received the Ad26.COV2.S COVID-19 vaccine or a placebo. Each CDR3 is given with its conserved first and last residue. The D gene is left open where the match is weak. The size field is filled for only some rows; it gives once, few, many or a size class.

v_gene	j_gene	d_gene	abundance	CDR3nt	CDR3aa
TRBV5-5	TRBJ2-5	TRBD1	-	TGTGCCAGCAGCTTGGTGGGACAGGTTCAAGAGACCCAGTACTTC	CASSLVGQVQETQYF
TRBV5-6	TRBJ2-2	-	once	TGTGCCAGCAGCTTGTGGGGTTTGGGTATGGACACCGGGGAGCTGTTTTTT	CASSLWGLGMDTGELFF
TRBV6-5	TRBJ1-1	-	-	TGTGCCAGCAGTAGGGGGGTGAACACTGAAGCTTTCTTT	CASSRGVNTEAFF
TRBV3-1/TRBV3-2	TRBJ1-1	TRBD1	-	TGTGCCAGCAGCCAAGAGATTTGGACAGGGAACACTGAAGCTTTCTTT	CASSQEIWTGNTEAFF
TRBV12-3/TRBV12-4	TRBJ1-1	-	-	TGTGCCAGCAGTAGAAGGAACACTGAAGCTTTCTTT	CASSRRNTEAFF
TRBV30	TRBJ2-3	TRBD1	-	TGTGCCTGGAGTGCCCCTACCGGGACAGGGGGCGCCTATACGCAGTATTTT	CAWSAPTGTGGAYTQYF
TRBV30	TRBJ2-6	-	-	TGTGCCTGGAGTGTTGGGAGCTCTGGGGCCAACGTCCTGACTTTC	CAWSVGSSGANVLTF
TRBV27	TRBJ2-7	TRBD2	-	TGTGCCAGCAGTTATGGGACTACCTACGAGCAGTACTTC	CASSYGTTYEQYF
TRBV15	TRBJ2-3	-	-	TGTGCCACCAGCAGAGACCCGCCACCAGGGGAGCAGTATTTT	CATSRDPPPGEQYF
TRBV10-3	TRBJ2-7	TRBD2	-	TGTGCCATCGGACCGGGGGGCTCCTACGAGCAGTACTTC	CAIGPGGSYEQYF
TRBV7-9	TRBJ1-4	-	-	TGTGCCAGTCGGACAAGTAATGAAAAACTGTTTTTT	CASRTSNEKLFF
TRBV12-3/TRBV12-4	TRBJ2-5	TRBD2	-	TGTGCCAGCAGCCTCGGACTAGTTGAGACCCAGTACTTC	CASSLGLVETQYF
TRBV7-9	TRBJ2-1	TRBD1	-	TGTGCCAGCAGCAATTGGGGACAGTCCTACAATGAGCAGTTCTTC	CASSNWGQSYNEQFF
TRBV5-5	TRBJ1-1	TRBD1	-	TGTGCCAGCAGCTTGATCGGACAGGGAACCACTGAAGCTTTCTTT	CASSLIGQGTTEAFF
TRBV10-3	TRBJ2-7	-	-	TGTGCCATCAGTGACGTACTATCGAGCTCCTACGAGCAGTACTTC	CAISDVLSSSYEQYF
TRBV4-2	TRBJ2-2	-	-	TGTGCCAGCAGCCCGGTCGGGGGGAACACCGGGGAGCTGTTTTTT	CASSPVGGNTGELFF
TRBV7-3	TRBJ2-2	-	-	TGTGCCAGCAGCGGCGGGGGCCCGAACACCGGGGAGCTGTTTTTT	CASSGGGPNTGELFF
TRBV10-2	TRBJ1-1	-	-	TGCGCCAGCAGTGATACGGCGCAGGACCCTGAAGCTTTCTTT	CASSDTAQDPEAFF
TRBV30	TRBJ2-1	-	once	TGTGCCTGGAGTAGCGGGTCGCACAATGAGCAGTTCTTC	CAWSSGSHNEQFF
TRBV27	TRBJ1-1	-	-	TGTGCCAGCAGTTTATCCCAACCAAGCGGCACTGAAGCTTTCTTT	CASSLSQPSGTEAFF
TRBV11-2	TRBJ1-1	-	-	TGTGCCAGCAGCCCCGGACGAGCGAACACTGAAGCTTTCTTT	CASSPGRANTEAFF
TRBV24-1	TRBJ2-5	TRBD1	-	TGTGCCACCAGTGATCTGACAGGGGGACCCTCCCAAGAGACCCAGTACTTC	CATSDLTGGPSQETQYF
TRBV6-4	TRBJ1-3	-	-	TGTGCCAGCCCCGACACGGGGGGAAACACCATATATTTT	CASPDTGGNTIYF